The 22 T cell receptor beta chains reported below all come from one sample, sequenced in a study of technical replicates of blood from several donors. The protocol was immunoSEQ multiplex PCR, while the TCRdb copy is restricted to in-frame clones and leaves out a portion. Altogether under 80,000 clones are present, 91% being singletons, with the ten largest covering 0.3% to 0.45%. Sequencing was done on a sample of T cells isolated from PBMCs. The receptors originated from a human donor in good health. Some clones in this sample may be carry-over from other donors' samples.

This chain links TRBV6-5 with TRBJ1-4; 9 bases are shared with TRBD1. Germline V gene sequence: CDR1 MNHEY, CDR2 SVGAGI. Trimming at V came to 0 bases and at J to 8 bases, leaving 4 bases not matched to a gene. The CDR3 runs to 15 residues. This CDR3 reads CASSYSGTGYEKLFF. CDR3 nucleotides: TGTGCCAGCAGTTACTCCGGGACAGGGTACGAAAAACTGTTTTTT.

The chain carries TRBV9 and TRBJ1-1, with 8 bases aligning to TRBD1. Germline V gives CDR1 SGDLS, CDR2 YYNGEE. Germline trimming cut 4 bases from V and 4 bases from J; bases unmatched to any gene: 3. This CDR3 is 13 amino acids long. CDR3 in DNA: TGTGCCAGCAGCCCCGGACAGGGCACTGAAGCTTTCTTT. Encoded protein: CASSPGQGTEAFF.

This clone was seen just once. The rearrangement uses TRBV27 and TRBJ1-6; D is unclear. The CDR3 extends over 14 amino acids. Trimming shortened V by 5 bases and J by 10 bases, and 15 bases separated the two germline ends. In germline, CDR1 is MNHEY, CDR2 SMNVEV (reference sequence). The CDR3, as DNA: TGTGCCAGCAGTCTGGTTCGCTCGGGATCACCCCTCCACTTT. This encodes CASSLVRSGSPLHF.

CDR3 in amino acids: CASSQEGGSYNEQFF. DNA of the CDR3: TGCGCCAGCAGCCAAGAGGGGGGCTCCTACAATGAGCAGTTCTTC. The chain couples TRBV4-1 to TRBJ2-1; D is possibly TRBD2 (6 bases). V was trimmed by 0 bases and J by 0 bases, leaving 6 bases between them. This CDR3 region has 15 residues. The germline V gene encodes CDR1 MGHRA and CDR2 YSYEKL.

The CDR3 region is CSVGRTGVNYGYTF. The DNA of the CDR3 is TGCAGCGTTGGAAGGACAGGGGTTAACTATGGCTACACCTTC. This chain uses TRBV29-1 with TRBJ1-2; 9 nucleotides line up with TRBD1. Germline trimming cut 4 bases from V and 1 base from J; bases unmatched to any gene: 4. The germline V gene encodes CDR1 SQVTM and CDR2 ANQGSEA. CDR3 length: 14 residues. The complete variable domain, with remaining parts taken from reference TRBV29-1 and TRBJ1-2, reads SAVISQKPSRDICQRGTSLTIQCQVDSQVTMMFWYRQQPGQSLTLIATANQGSEATYESGFVIDKFPISRPNLTFSTLTVSNMSPEDSSIYLCSVGRTGVNYGYTFGSGTRLTVV.

The chain joins TRBV5-6 to TRBJ2-1; TRBD2 aligns across 9 bases. This CDR3 comprises 17 residues. Germline assignment: CDR1 SGHDT and CDR2 YYEEEE. V lost 4 bases and J lost 3; bases outside the gene matches: 11. The CDR3 sequence is CASSPYLAGPYYNEQFF. The DNA for the CDR3 is TGTGCCAGCAGCCCCTACCTAGCGGGACCCTACTACAATGAGCAGTTCTTC.

J is TRBJ2-3 and V is TRBV7-9, with TRBD2 as a possible D gene (6 bases). The V gene lost 3 bases and the J gene lost 2 bases, with 21 bases spanning the gap. Germline V lookup: CDR1 SEHNR, CDR2 FQNEAQ (reference sequence). The CDR3 is 18 amino acids. CDR3 in amino acids: CASSLGVGGAPLTDTQYF. The DNA for the CDR3 is TGTGCCAGCAGCTTGGGGGTCGGGGGAGCGCCTCTCACAGATACGCAGTATTTT.

Here the CDR3 DNA reads TGTGCCAGCAGTCCAAGCGGGAGCTCCTACAATGAGCAGTTCTTC. Translated, it gives CASSPSGSSYNEQFF. The chain joins TRBV6-4 to TRBJ2-1; 8 bases fit TRBD2. Germline trimming cut 5 bases from V and 0 bases from J; bases unmatched to any gene: 3. Germline assignment: CDR1 MRHNA and CDR2 SNTAGT. This CDR3 comprises 15 residues.

The J gene is TRBJ2-3, the V gene TRBV30; 12 bases line up with TRBD2. Losses at the gene ends were 1 base for V and 5 bases for J; bases not matched to a gene: 4. Germline assignment: CDR1 GTSNPN and CDR2 SVGIG (reference sequence). The CDR3 runs 15 residues. For the CDR3, the DNA is TGTGCCTGGAGTGCTCTAGCGGGAGGGCTAGATACGCAGTATTTT. It translates to CAWSALAGGLDTQYF.

The chain uses TRBV5-1 and TRBJ2-7; 7 nucleotides align to TRBD2. The CDR3 is made up of 14 amino acids. CDR1 and CDR2 from the germline V gene are SGHRS and YFSETQ. V was clipped by 0 bases and J by 6 bases; unmatched bases: 6. In nucleotides, the CDR3 is TGCGCCAGCAGCTTGGTCGGGGACTATGGCGAGCAGTACTTC. It yields the protein CASSLVGDYGEQYF.

CDR3 region: CASALLLAGGPRFF. The DNA of the CDR3 is TGTGCTAGTGCCCTACTTCTAGCGGGAGGCCCGAGGTTCTTC. This rearrangement joins TRBV12-5 to TRBJ2-1, with 11 nucleotides matching TRBD2. Per the germline V gene, CDR1 is LGHNT and CDR2 is FRNRAP. V was pared by 7 bases and J by 15 bases, with 14 bases of the junction left unmatched. The CDR3 totals 14 residues.

This chain uses TRBV4-3 with TRBJ2-3; 7 nucleotides line up with TRBD1. The V and J ends lost 4 bases and 2 bases, in that order; junction bases with no gene match: 9. This CDR3 is 16 amino acids long. The germline CDR1 and CDR2 sequences are LGHNA and YSLEER. The CDR3 DNA reads as TGCGCCAGCAGCCTACAGGGGCACTCGACCACAGATACGCAGTATTTT. Translation: CASSLQGHSTTDTQYF.

This sequence joins TRBV2 and TRBJ1-2; 10 nucleotides line up with TRBD1. CDR1 and CDR2 (germline): SNHLY, FYNNEI. V shed 8 bases, J shed 8 bases, and the junction held 8 bases outside the gene matches. CDR3 length equals 13 residues. This CDR3 is CASEGQGEGGYTF. The CDR3 nucleotides are TGTGCCAGCGAAGGACAGGGGGAAGGGGGCTACACCTTC.

The chain links TRBV7-2 to TRBJ1-5; D not resolved. In germline, CDR1 is SGHTA, CDR2 FQGNSA. V lost 5 bases and J lost 3, with 8 bases in between. CDR3 length: 13 residues. The CDR3 here is CASSTDLNQPQHF. The CDR3 DNA is TGTGCCAGCAGCACAGACCTCAATCAGCCCCAGCATTTT.

This sequence joins TRBV5-1 and TRBJ2-1, with 13 bases that match TRBD2. With 2 bases clipped from V and 1 base from J, the junction kept 15 bases outside the gene matches. This CDR3 spans 21 amino acids. CDR1 and CDR2 (germline): SGHRS, YFSETQ. CDR3 bases: TGCGCCAGCAGCTTAATAACCACCGGACTAGCGGGAGAAAGGTCCTACAATGAGCAGTTCTTC. Protein sequence: CASSLITTGLAGERSYNEQFF.

This sequence joins TRBV28 and TRBJ1-2, with 7 bases matching TRBD1. V lost 5 bases, J lost 3 bases, and 6 bases stayed unmatched. The CDR3 has 14 residues. CDR1 and CDR2 from the germline V gene are MDHEN and SYDVKM. The CDR3 DNA reads TGTGCCAGCAGTCCGGGGGACAGAGACTATGGCTACACCTTC. Protein product: CASSPGDRDYGYTF.

The J gene is TRBJ1-2, the V gene TRBV30; 8 bases fit TRBD1. The length of the CDR3 is 14 residues. With V trimmed by 2 bases and J by 4 bases, 6 bases remained unmatched. CDR1 and CDR2 (germline): GTSNPN, SVGIG (reference sequence). The CDR3 loop reads CAWSPIGQGYGYTF. Here the CDR3 DNA reads TGTGCCTGGAGTCCCATAGGACAGGGCTATGGCTACACCTTC. The full variable domain, in which reference TRBV30 and TRBJ1-2 provide the parts outside the CDR3, is SQTIHQWPATLVQPVGSPLSLECTVEGTSNPNLYWYRQAAGRGLQLLFYSVGIGQISSEVPQNLSASRPQDRQFILSSKKLLLSDSGFYLCAWSPIGQGYGYTFGSGTRLTVV.

This clone appeared once. This chain links TRBV2 with TRBJ2-1, with TRBD2 matching 8 bases. Germline V CDR1 and CDR2: SNHLY, FYNNEI. There are 16 residues in the CDR3. Trimming removed 6 bases from V and 1 base from J; junction bases left unmatched: 8. The CDR3 DNA follows: TGTGCCAGCAGGGAGTACGGGAGGGAGTCCTACAATGAGCAGTTCTTC. Its protein is CASREYGRESYNEQFF.

This clone was seen just once. At one end, the junction sequence differs from germline, possibly due to a read error. The V gene is TRBV13, the J gene TRBJ2-7; TRBD1 matches 9 bases. This CDR3 spans 14 amino acids. Per germline, CDR1 PRHDT and CDR2 FYEKMQ (reference sequence). CDR3 sequence: CASSVGDRVYEQYF. CDR3 nucleotide sequence: TGTGCCAGCAGCGTAGGGGACAGGGTCTACGAGCAGTACTTC.

This rearrangement joins TRBV18 to TRBJ2-7, with D uncertain. Deletions cut 3 bases from V and 7 bases from J, with 10 bases between. Germline V lookup: CDR1 KGHSH, CDR2 LQKENI. This CDR3 has 12 residues. CDR3 in amino acids: CASSPGAEEQYF. The CDR3 region has the DNA TGTGCCAGCTCACCGGGCGCAGAAGAGCAGTACTTC.

The V and J genes are TRBV6-5 and TRBJ1-1; TRBD1 matches at 11 bases. The trim removed 1 base at V and 4 bases at J, leaving 5 bases unmatched. This CDR3 region has 16 residues. Per the germline V gene, CDR1 is MNHEY and CDR2 is SVGAGI. CDR3 region: CASSYFSGTGGTEAFF. CDR3 coding DNA: TGTGCCAGCAGTTACTTCTCCGGGACAGGGGGCACTGAAGCTTTCTTT.

The rearrangement links TRBV27 to TRBJ2-7; TRBD2 aligns across 8 bases. J lost 4 bases, V lost 2 bases, and 4 bases had no gene match. The CDR3 consists of 14 residues. Looked up from germline, CDR1 is MNHEY and CDR2 is SMNVEV (reference sequence). CDR3 sequence: CASSLIAGIYEQYF. The CDR3 nucleotides are TGTGCCAGCAGTTTAATAGCGGGAATATACGAGCAGTACTTC.